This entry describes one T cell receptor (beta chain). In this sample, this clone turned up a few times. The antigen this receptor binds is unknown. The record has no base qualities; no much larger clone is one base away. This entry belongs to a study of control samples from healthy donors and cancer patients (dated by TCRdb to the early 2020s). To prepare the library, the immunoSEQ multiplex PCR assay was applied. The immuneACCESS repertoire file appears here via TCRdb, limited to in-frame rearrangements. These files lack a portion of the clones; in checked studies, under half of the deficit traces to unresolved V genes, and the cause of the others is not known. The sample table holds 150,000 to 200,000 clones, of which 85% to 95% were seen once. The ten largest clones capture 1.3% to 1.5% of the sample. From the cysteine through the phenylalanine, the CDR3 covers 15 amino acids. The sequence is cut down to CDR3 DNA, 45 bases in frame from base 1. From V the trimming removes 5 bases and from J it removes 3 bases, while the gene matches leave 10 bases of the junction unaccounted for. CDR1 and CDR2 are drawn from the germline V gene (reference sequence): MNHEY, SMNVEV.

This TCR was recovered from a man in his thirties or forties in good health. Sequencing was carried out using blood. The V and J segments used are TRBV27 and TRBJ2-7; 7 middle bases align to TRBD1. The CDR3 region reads CASSPTGPEDYEQYF. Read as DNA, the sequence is TGTGCCAGCAGTCCGACAGGGCCTGAAGACTACGAGCAGTACTTC.